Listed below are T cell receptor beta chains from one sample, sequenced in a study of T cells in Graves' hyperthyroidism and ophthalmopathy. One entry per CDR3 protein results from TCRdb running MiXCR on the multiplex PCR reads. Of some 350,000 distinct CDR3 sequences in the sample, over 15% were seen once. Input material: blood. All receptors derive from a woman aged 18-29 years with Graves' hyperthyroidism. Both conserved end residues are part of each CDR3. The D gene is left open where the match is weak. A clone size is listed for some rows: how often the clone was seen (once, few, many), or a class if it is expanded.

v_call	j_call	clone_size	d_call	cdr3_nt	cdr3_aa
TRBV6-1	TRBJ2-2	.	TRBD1	TGTTCCATCAGCCCTGGGGACAGTTTAGAGCTGTTTTTT	CSISPGDSLELFF
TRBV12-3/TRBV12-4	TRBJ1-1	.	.	TGTGCCAGCAGTTTACTTTCGTATAAGGGTACTGAAGCTTTCTTT	CASSLLSYKGTEAFF
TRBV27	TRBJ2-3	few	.	TGTGCCAGCAGTTTAACCGCGGGGTCTTTAAATACGCAGTATTTT	CASSLTAGSLNTQYF
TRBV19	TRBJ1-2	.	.	TGTGCCAGTAGCTACGCCGGGGGGCTGAATGGCTACACCTTC	CASSYAGGLNGYTF
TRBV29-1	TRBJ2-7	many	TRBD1	TGCAGCGTTGAAGATCCCTTCTCCGGGACAGGGGATCCCTACGAGCAGTACTTC	CSVEDPFSGTGDPYEQYF
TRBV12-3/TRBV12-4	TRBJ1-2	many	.	TGTGCCAGCAGTATGCGGGCAGACTATGGCTACACCTTC	CASSMRADYGYTF
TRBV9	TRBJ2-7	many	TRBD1	TGTGCCAGCAGCGTATCGGGACAGTGGCAAGAACAGTACTTC	CASSVSGQWQEQYF
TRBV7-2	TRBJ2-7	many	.	TGTGCCAGCAGTACACCTATGGGGGCGGTCGAGCAGTACTTC	CASSTPMGAVEQYF
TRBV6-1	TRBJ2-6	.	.	TGTGCCAGCCGCCGGGTCTCTGGGGCCAACGTCCTGACTTTC	CASRRVSGANVLTF
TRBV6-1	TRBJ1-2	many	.	TGTGCCAGCAGTGAAGGGGGGGGGATGGGTGGCTACACCTTC	CASSEGGGMGGYTF
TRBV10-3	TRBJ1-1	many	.	TGTGCCATCAGTGAGTCCCCGGGGCCGAACACTGAAGCTTTCTTT	CAISESPGPNTEAFF
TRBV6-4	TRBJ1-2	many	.	TGTGCCAGCAGTGACCGGTCTACAGGGTTGGATGGCTACACCTTC	CASSDRSTGLDGYTF
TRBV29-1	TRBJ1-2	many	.	TGCAGCGGTGACTGGGGCCGCTACACCTTC	CSGDWGRYTF
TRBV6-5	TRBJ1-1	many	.	TGTGCCAGCAGTTACCGGTTGGAGAGGGCCTTGAACACTGAAGCTTTCTTT	CASSYRLERALNTEAFF
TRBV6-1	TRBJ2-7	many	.	TGTGCCAGCAGTGAATTCATCTCCGAGCAGTACTTC	CASSEFISEQYF
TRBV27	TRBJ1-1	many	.	TGTGCCACCTACGGTAGGATGAACACTGAAGCTTTCTTT	CATYGRMNTEAFF
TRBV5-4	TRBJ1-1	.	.	TGTGCCAGCAGCCCGGATTTTTCCAACACTGAAGCTTTCTTT	CASSPDFSNTEAFF
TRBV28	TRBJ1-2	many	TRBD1	TGTGCCAGCATGACCCAGGGACAGTTGGATGGCTACACCTTC	CASMTQGQLDGYTF
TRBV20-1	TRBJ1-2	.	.	TGCAGTGCTAGGAGGGTGGGACGTGAAAACTATGGCTACACCTTC	CSARRVGRENYGYTF
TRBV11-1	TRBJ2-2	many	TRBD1	TGTGCCAGCAGCCAACCGGGACAGGGAAACACCGGGGAGCTGTTTTTT	CASSQPGQGNTGELFF
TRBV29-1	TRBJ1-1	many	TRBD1	TGCAGCGCCACGACAGGGACGAACACTGAAGCTTTCTTT	CSATTGTNTEAFF
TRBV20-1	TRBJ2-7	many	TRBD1	TGCAGTGCTAGGGGGGTACAGGGGTCCCACGAGCAGTACTTC	CSARGVQGSHEQYF
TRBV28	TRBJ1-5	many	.	TGTGCCAGCAGCCGTGGTCGCCTTTCTTATAGCAATCAGCCCCAGCATTTT	CASSRGRLSYSNQPQHF
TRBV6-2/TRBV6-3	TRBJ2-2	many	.	TGTGCCAGCAGTTACTACAACACCGGGGAGCTGTTTTTT	CASSYYNTGELFF
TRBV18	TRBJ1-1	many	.	TGTGCCAGCTCACCTATCGATAACAGCCATGAAGCTTTCTTT	CASSPIDNSHEAFF
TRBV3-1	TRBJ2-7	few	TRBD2	TGTGCCAGCAGCCAAGATCTTCCGCTAGCGGGGGGGAGGACCTACGAGCAGTACTTC	CASSQDLPLAGGRTYEQYF
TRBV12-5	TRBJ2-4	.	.	TGTGCTAGTGGTTTCCGGGGCCCCAAAAACATTCAGTACTTC	CASGFRGPKNIQYF
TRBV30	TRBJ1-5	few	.	TGTGCCTGGTCAAGGGCCTGGCAGCCCCAGCATTTT	CAWSRAWQPQHF
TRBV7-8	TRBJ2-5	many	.	TGTGCCAGCAGCCCCACCCACGACTGGAACTTCCAAGAGACCCAGTACTTC	CASSPTHDWNFQETQYF
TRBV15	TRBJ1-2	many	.	TGTGCCACCAGCAGAGAACCCAGGGTCTATGGCTACACCTTC	CATSREPRVYGYTF
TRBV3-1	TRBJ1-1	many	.	TGTGCCAGCAGCTTCACACAGGGTACGGCCACTGAAGCTTTCTTT	CASSFTQGTATEAFF
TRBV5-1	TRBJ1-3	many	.	TGCGCCAGCAGCCCCTCCTCTGGAAACACCATATATTTT	CASSPSSGNTIYF
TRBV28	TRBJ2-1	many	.	TGTGCCAGCAGTTTCAGCCTAATTAACAATGAGCAGTTCTTC	CASSFSLINNEQFF
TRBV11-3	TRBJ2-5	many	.	TGTGCCAGCAGCTCGTCCGGGATGCAAGAGACCCAGTACTTC	CASSSSGMQETQYF
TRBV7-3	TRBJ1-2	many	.	TGTGCCAGCAGTCGTGACGGAGGTGTCGGGGGCTACACCTTC	CASSRDGGVGGYTF
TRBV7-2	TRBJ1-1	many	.	TGTGCCAGCAGCCAGTACCGAGGGTTAATGACTGAAGCTTTCTTT	CASSQYRGLMTEAFF